This TCR beta chain was obtained from a study of OX40 agonist ivuxolimab in advanced cancers. Study background: Ivuxolimab was delivered to patients intravenously every 2 weeks at doses spanning 0.01 to 10 mg/kg. The mean age was approximately 60 years, ranging from roughly 23 to 80, with about four fifths of participants male.

This CDR3 has 15 residues. Per germline, CDR1 MNHNY and CDR2 SVGAGI (reference sequence). V gave up 5 bases and J gave up 3 bases; unmatched junction bases: 7. Comment on this clone: Its specificity is unknown.

Study-wide findings and caveats: Both blood CD4+ and CD8+ T cells showed clonal growth by week 6 at 0.1 to 3.0 mg/kg.

Clones were sequenced by immunoSEQ multiplex PCR, and TCRdb holds only the in-frame ones, with some missing. Seen here are about 73,000 clones, 75% to 95% observed once, and the top ten hold approximately 0.58%. The gene calls are TRBV6-6 and TRBJ2-3; TRBD2 matches 8 bases. This clonotype originated in an adult with an advanced solid tumor such as melanoma, head and neck, liver or kidney cancer. The material was CD4+ or CD8+ T cells sorted from blood, obtained in a trial of the OX40 agonist ivuxolimab. The CDR3 region is CASSPIAGRTDTQYF. The CDR3 DNA reads TGTGCCAGCAGTCCCATAGCGGGACGGACAGATACGCAGTATTTT.